This T cell receptor beta chain was captured in a study of control samples from healthy donors and cancer patients. As regards this clone: This sample includes further DNA sequences coding for the same CDR3.

Sequenced by immunoSEQ multiplex PCR; TCRdb stores in-frame clones only, minus some. This table holds roughly 100,000 clones, 83% found once. Germline CDR1 SGDLS, CDR2 YYNGEE. V lost 3 bases and J 4 bases, leaving 14 bases between the germline ends. The CDR3 covers 15 residues. This clonotype was obtained from a woman aged 50 to 60 in good health. Sequencing used blood. V usage is TRBV9 and J usage is TRBJ1-5; tentatively, D is TRBD1 (6 bases). CDR3 sequence: CASSEQGELNQPQHF. CDR3 DNA: TGTGCCAGCAGCGAACAGGGTGAATTAAATCAGCCCCAGCATTTT.